This T cell receptor beta chain was captured in a study of CD4 T cells in relation to SARS-CoV-2 and coronaviruses. Study results and limitations: No crossreactivity against non-spike viral proteins was tested here.

Trimming stripped 3 bases from V and 6 bases from J, with 14 bases between. The germline V gene has CDR1 SNHLY and CDR2 FYNNEI. The CDR3 has 14 amino acids. This clone has just a few counts. Its antigen is unknown. TCRdb keeps only in-frame clones here, not all; method: immunoSEQ multiplex PCR. The sample shows 40,000 or so clones, 82% of them seen only once. V is TRBV2 and J is TRBJ1-1; no reliable D call. Sequencing input: naive CD4+ T cells from PBMCs, cultured in vitro. Subset denoted: naive CD4+ T cells isolated by negative enrichment. This clonotype originated in an adult with COVID-19. The CDR3, as DNA: TGTGCCAGCAGTGACGGTGAATTCGACCCTGAAGCTTTCTTT. As protein: CASSDGEFDPEAFF.